These 21 T cell receptor beta chains came from one sample sequenced in a study of blood T cell repertoires in COVID-19. TCRdb keeps only in-frame clones here, not all; method: immunoSEQ multiplex PCR. This table has about 280,000 clones, 88% appearing once. Sequenced: peripheral blood. These receptors originate from a man between 18 and 35 years old with active or convalescent COVID-19.

The chain carries TRBV5-1 and TRBJ2-3; D possibly corresponds to TRBD1 (7 bases). V lost 7 bases, J lost 6 bases, and 18 bases lay in between. Germline CDR1 SGHRS, CDR2 YFSETQ. The CDR3 runs 14 residues. The CDR3 region has the DNA TGCGCCAGCGCCCAGGCAGGGGGACTGGATACGCAGTATTTT. Its protein product is CASAQAGGLDTQYF.

The chain employs TRBV6-4 and TRBJ2-2; possible D gene TRBD2, 6 bases. Deletions cut 0 bases from V and 7 bases from J, with 9 bases between. CDR1 MRHNA and CDR2 SNTAGT come from the germline V gene. The CDR3 sequence is 14 residues long. The chain's CDR3 is CASSDSMGGGELFF. The DNA of the CDR3 is TGTGCCAGCAGTGACTCGATGGGGGGCGGGGAGCTGTTTTTT.

The rearrangement joins TRBV7-9 to TRBJ1-4; D is possibly TRBD1 (5 bases). This CDR3 has 16 residues. Trimming took 5 bases from V and 6 from J, leaving 19 bases between them. Germline CDR1 is SEHNR and CDR2 is FQNEAQ (reference sequence). The CDR3 DNA follows: TGTGCCAGCAGCCTCGTCGGTCCAGGGCGGTATGAAAAACTGTTTTTT. Its translation: CASSLVGPGRYEKLFF.

The genes are TRBV2 and TRBJ1-5; weak D call: TRBD1 (6 bases). Germline V gives CDR1 SNHLY, CDR2 FYNNEI. The CDR3 is made up of 14 amino acids. V lost 7 bases to trimming and J lost 6 bases, with 16 bases between them. DNA for the CDR3: TGTGCCAGCACTCCACAGGGTATAAGTCAGCCCCAGCATTTT. It codes for CASTPQGISQPQHF.

The rearrangement joins TRBV13 to TRBJ2-7; D might be TRBD2 (6 bases). Germline V gene data show CDR1 as PRHDT and CDR2 as FYEKMQ (reference sequence). V was cut by 3 bases and J by 2 bases, with 8 bases left in between. The CDR3 is 13 residues long. The CDR3 coding sequence is TGTGCCAGCAGCTTTCCGGGGGCCTACGAGCAGTACTTC. Protein product: CASSFPGAYEQYF.

The CDR3 reads CASRPTTGIHGYTF. In DNA form, the CDR3 reads TGTGCCAGCAGACCGACTACAGGGATCCATGGCTACACCTTC. The V gene is TRBV13, the J gene TRBJ1-2, with a possible D match to TRBD1 (6 bases). The CDR3 contains 14 residues. Germline CDR1 is PRHDT and CDR2 is FYEKMQ (reference sequence). V was pared by 6 bases and J by 6 bases, with 17 bases between.

The chain recombines TRBV5-4 with TRBJ2-3; tentative D call: TRBD2 (6 bases). This CDR3 is built from 15 residues. Trimming took off 2 bases at V and 1 base at J, with 11 bases between the two ends. CDR1 and CDR2 (germline): SGHNT, YYREEE (reference sequence). This chain's CDR3 is CASSFYGGGTDTQYF. The CDR3 region has the DNA TGTGCCAGCAGCTTCTACGGGGGAGGCACAGATACGCAGTATTTT.

As DNA, the CDR3 is TGCGCCAGCAGAAGTGACAGGGCTGCTATGAACACTGAAGCTTTCTTT. Encoded protein: CASRSDRAAMNTEAFF. The chain is built from TRBV5-1 and TRBJ1-1; 7 nucleotides align to TRBD1. The CDR3 totals 16 residues. V lost 5 bases and J lost 0; bases outside the gene matches: 10. CDR1 and CDR2 (germline): SGHRS, YFSETQ.

This chain links TRBV7-2 with TRBJ2-5; 9 positions agree with TRBD2. The trim removed 1 base at V and 4 bases at J, leaving 13 bases unmatched. Germline V lookup: CDR1 SGHTA, CDR2 FQGNSA. The CDR3 contains 18 residues. This CDR3 is CASSLVGGQRGARETQYF. The CDR3 nucleotides read TGTGCCAGCAGCTTAGTAGGGGGCCAGCGGGGGGCGAGAGAGACCCAGTACTTC.

The chain couples TRBV7-8 to TRBJ1-2, with 9 bases lining up with TRBD1. J gave up 8 bases and V 5 bases, and 9 bases lay outside the gene matches. The CDR3 is 14 amino acids. CDR1 is SGHVS and CDR2 is FQNEAQ in the germline V gene. For the CDR3, the DNA is TGTGCCAGCAGCCCTGGGACAGGGCTAGGCGGCTACACCTTC. It yields the protein CASSPGTGLGGYTF.

This clone has a single count. The CDR3 coding sequence is TGCGCCAGCAGCCAAGATGGAAGGGGCTACAATGAGCAGTTCTTC. Protein: CASSQDGRGYNEQFF. The V call is TRBV4-3, the J call TRBJ2-1, with D possibly being TRBD1 (5 bases). The CDR3 covers 15 residues. V dropped 0 bases and J dropped 3 bases, with 9 bases sitting between them. Germline assignment: CDR1 LGHNA and CDR2 YSLEER.

This clone has just a few counts. V and J are TRBV18 and TRBJ2-3; TRBD2 aligns across 9 bases. V shed 2 bases and J 0 bases; nucleotides not matched to a gene: 15. This CDR3 has 20 amino acids. CDR1 is KGHSH, CDR2 LQKENI, per germline. The CDR3 region has the DNA TGTGCCAGCTCACCAGCCAAGGTAGCGGGGGCCCGTGCTAGCACAGATACGCAGTATTTT. Its protein is CASSPAKVAGARASTDTQYF.

V is TRBV13 and J is TRBJ2-7; 12 bases agree with TRBD2. Trimming at V came to 4 bases and at J to 5 bases, leaving 6 bases not matched to a gene. Germline-derived CDR1 and CDR2 are PRHDT and FYEKMQ (reference sequence). CDR3 size: 15 residues. CDR3 amino acids: CASSSLAGGRHEQYF. The CDR3 bases are TGTGCCAGCAGCTCCCTAGCGGGGGGGCGTCACGAGCAGTACTTC.

The rearrangement links TRBV7-8 to TRBJ2-7; 9 positions agree with TRBD1. V lost 6 bases, J lost 7 bases, and 10 bases stayed unmatched. The length of the CDR3 is 14 residues. The germline gives CDR1 SGHVS, CDR2 FQNEAQ. The DNA of the CDR3 is TGTGCCAGCAGTACCTTACAGGGGGCGGAGGAGCAGTACTTC. This gives the protein CASSTLQGAEEQYF.

This clone came up once. The chain couples TRBV10-1 to TRBJ2-2; 12 bases are a match to TRBD1. The trim removed 6 bases at V and 0 bases at J, leaving 8 bases unmatched. Looked up from germline, CDR1 is WNHNN and CDR2 is SYGVQD (reference sequence). This CDR3 region has 18 residues. This chain's CDR3 is CASSPGQGAYANTGELFF. CDR3 DNA sequence: TGCGCCAGCAGCCCGGGACAGGGGGCTTACGCGAACACCGGGGAGCTGTTTTTT.

The J gene is TRBJ2-3, the V gene TRBV4-3, with 9 bases lining up with TRBD2. The trim removed 8 bases at V and 2 bases at J, leaving 20 bases unmatched. The CDR3 length is 19 residues. CDR1 is LGHNA, CDR2 YSLEER, per germline. The CDR3 region has the DNA TGCGCCAGCCGCCCCCAGGGGGGCGGGGGGGCAACCTTCACAGATACGCAGTATTTT. Translated, it gives CASRPQGGGGATFTDTQYF.

This chain uses TRBV9 with TRBJ2-5, with D possibly matching TRBD1 (5 bases). The germline V and J ends were trimmed by 0 bases and 7 bases, with 16 bases remaining between them. CDR1 and CDR2 (germline): SGDLS, YYNGEE. CDR3 length equals 15 residues. The CDR3 DNA follows: TGTGCCAGCAGCGTAGAAACAGGCCCTGCTGCGACCCAGTACTTC. The encoded protein is CASSVETGPAATQYF.

This clone was found a few times. Different DNA sequences within this sample yield the same CDR3. This chain joins TRBV5-6 and TRBJ2-7, with 10 bases matching TRBD2. The trim removed 0 bases at V and 6 bases at J, leaving 0 bases unmatched. CDR3 size: 13 residues. CDR1 and CDR2 from the germline V gene are SGHDT and YYEEEE. The CDR3, as DNA: TGTGCCAGCAGCTTGGGACTAGCGGGCGAGCAGTACTTC. As protein: CASSLGLAGEQYF.

The rearrangement joins TRBV27 to TRBJ1-2; 7 bases match TRBD1. The germline gives CDR1 MNHEY, CDR2 SMNVEV (reference sequence). J was trimmed by 4 bases and V by 5 bases; bases with no gene match: 10. The CDR3 runs 15 residues. CDR3 region: CASSPRQGLGYGYTF. The CDR3 DNA sequence: TGTGCCAGCAGTCCCCGACAGGGATTGGGCTATGGCTACACCTTC.

The gene calls are TRBV7-2 and TRBJ2-3, with D perhaps matching TRBD1 (6 bases). CDR3 length equals 14 residues. The V gene's germline CDR1 is SGHTA and CDR2 FQGNSA. The ends were cut back, 2 bases at V and 6 bases at J, with 12 bases in the middle. The CDR3 here is CASSLIGGSDTQYF. In DNA, the CDR3 is TGTGCCAGCAGCTTAATAGGGGGATCGGATACGCAGTATTTT.

V and J are TRBV13 and TRBJ2-5; D gene uncertain. This CDR3 spans 15 amino acids. The germline V and J ends were trimmed by 5 bases and 4 bases, with 17 bases remaining between them. Germline assignment: CDR1 PRHDT and CDR2 FYEKMQ (reference sequence). CDR3 protein: CASSPPGSLGETQYF. CDR3 nucleotides: TGTGCCAGCAGCCCCCCAGGCTCTTTAGGAGAGACCCAGTACTTC.